This note documents a single T cell receptor beta chain sequence. The clone's antigen remains unknown. No base-level quality is on record; no much larger clone is a single base apart. This specimen includes other DNA sequences encoding the same CDR3. Using the deep immunoSEQ assay, multiplex PCR amplified TCR CDR3 regions from genomic DNA. Extracted genomic DNA from each cell subset was spread evenly across all wells of several immunoSEQ 96-well plates, with each plate serving as a replicate. Each replicate PCR for sorted subsets received roughly 200 ng genomic DNA, equal to 30,000 or so T cell genomes. Purified libraries were measured with a Qubit 3.0 fluorometer, size-checked on a Bioanalyzer 2100, and measured again with the KAPA Library Quantification kit. Every immunoSEQ 96-well plate was sequenced on a dedicated single-read 150-cycle Illumina NextSeq 550 flow cell. The published analysis was carried out like this. The immunoSEQ output contained only junctional sequences without quality scores, so filtering could not match that applied to full-length reads. To assign V/J genes and CDR3, sequences were annotated against IMGT germline references using PyIR, a Python wrapper for IgBLAST v1.9. Any read was removed if the V/J assignment was weak (E-value above 1e-6), the CDR3 was missing, or the read contained stop codons, out-of-frame junctions, or ambiguous translated residues. A V3J clonotype was defined by an identical inferred V gene, J gene, and CDR3 amino acid sequence. Percentage overlap between repertoires was calculated by dividing the number of shared unique clonotypes by the size of the smaller repertoire. Three approaches were used to assess repertoire richness: RTK rarefaction, the Chao1 estimator, and Recon v2.1 estimates of unobserved clonotypes. OLGA was used to compute generation probabilities for all TCRbeta clonotypes that the gDNA method yielded from several donors. TCRdb retrieved this table from immuneACCESS and kept in-frame rearrangements only. Not all clones are present; in checked studies, unresolved V genes account for under half, and no reason is known for the remainder. That table is the source of V, J and clone size, and D and trimming were worked out from the DNA. The sample records more than 500,000 clones, about 95% of which are singletons. Jointly, the top ten make up about 0.11% of the sample.

This specimen comes from a study of shared clonotypes between healthy human individuals (TCRdb year 2020). As for the study more broadly: A couple of women and a few men aged 18 to 49 years were included in the cohort. For each donor, CD4 naive and CD4 memory were each given three plates, CD8 naive was given two plates, and CD8 memory was given one plate. To estimate repertoire size and how much clonotypes are shared between individuals, the study performed deep sequencing of blood TCR repertoires from five healthy adults. Libraries were prepared and TCR repertoires were sequenced by different laboratories using diverse techniques, in order to increase sequencing depth and limit assay-specific biases. Per donor, leukapheresis produced somewhere between about 0.9 and 10 billion PBMCs.

Study-wide conclusions, independent of this receptor: Larger estimated clonotype richness was generally found for naive subsets than for memory subsets. Clonotypes shared by all four sorted-subset donors showed higher generation probabilities than non-shared clonotypes. Sampling was restricted to blood, and TCR repertoires in tissues likely differ from the TCR repertoires found in blood. About 4.5% of naive CD4, 3.5% of naive CD8, 2.3% of memory CD4, and approximately 0.39% of memory CD8 clonotypes were shared across a few donors. Pairwise subsampling led to the expectation that sequencing depth would affect the degree of clonotype sharing among donors. Rarefaction of sorted-subset datasets indicated incomplete sequencing despite the large sequencing depth. The small number of donors limited the genetic and exposure-history diversity represented.

Inclusive of the bounding cysteine and phenylalanine, the CDR3 is 15 residues long. CDR3 DNA only is kept here, 45 bases in frame from base 1. CDR1 and CDR2, per the germline V gene, are SGHAT and FQNNGV. V and J are truncated by 5 bases and 1 base respectively, leaving an intervening sequence of 12 bases. CD8 naive samples were CD45RO-negative cells positively selected for CCR7, giving a CD45RA+CCR7+ population that excluded TemRA cells. Healthy HIV-negative adults with no recently reported acute infections or vaccinations were included as donors. All donors were Caucasian adults living in Nashville, Tennessee, USA. Blood was collected by leukapheresis, and PBMCs were isolated by Ficoll-Histopaque density gradient centrifugation and then cryopreserved in liquid nitrogen vapor phase. Analytical flow cytometry was used to check the purity and quantity of every magnetically sorted T cell population. Genomic DNA was isolated from each sorted fraction and quantified by UV absorbance on a Nanodrop 2000c.

Sequences were obtained from naive CD8+ T cells sorted from blood. The sample's cell subset or site label is to be understood as: CD45RA+CCR7+. The V and J segments used are TRBV11-2 and TRBJ2-1; the D gene is not confidently resolved. The sequence was collected from a woman in her thirties in good health. The base sequence is TGTGCCAGCAGCCTCCGCGCCGGTTCCTACAATGAGCAGTTCTTC. This sequence encodes CASSLRAGSYNEQFF.